These T cell receptor beta chains were read from a single sample in a study of T cells in localized non-small cell lung cancer. Repertoires were generated with immunoSEQ multiplex PCR, while TCRdb's copy carries only in-frame clones and drops some. The sample shows 1,500 to 2,000 clones, roughly a quarter of them seen only once. The sample in question was lung tumor tissue, obtained before any cancer treatment. These TCRs come from a female donor aged 60 or older with stage II squamous cell lung carcinoma. Both conserved end residues are part of each CDR3. Fields, in order: clone size, V gene, J gene, D gene, CDR3 protein, CDR3 DNA. A D gene is named only where the DNA matches it firmly. Only some rows state a clone size, as once, few, many or a class for expanded clones.

NA	TRBV10-2	TRBJ1-2	NA	CASSELQRNYGYTF	TGCGCCAGCAGTGAGTTACAGCGAAACTATGGCTACACCTTC
once	TRBV25-1	TRBJ1-2	NA	CASSGAGRFPPNYGYTF	TGTGCCAGCAGTGGGGCGGGGCGCTTCCCCCCTAACTATGGCTACACCTTC
NA	TRBV6-7	TRBJ1-1	NA	CASSEGTGAFF	TGTGCCAGCAGTGAAGGGACTGGAGCTTTCTTT
few	TRBV9	TRBJ2-5	TRBD1	CASSPWDSLQETQYF	TGTGCCAGCAGCCCTTGGGACAGCCTACAAGAGACCCAGTACTTC
few	TRBV6-8	TRBJ2-7	TRBD1	CASSDPGTGYYEQYF	TGTGCCAGCAGTGACCCCGGGACAGGGTATTACGAGCAGTACTTC
NA	TRBV19	TRBJ1-2	NA	CASRDMMGRWYGYTF	TGTGCCAGTAGGGATATGATGGGGAGATGGTATGGCTACACCTTC
medium-sized	TRBV11-3	TRBJ1-1	TRBD1	CASSLTGERAEAFF	TGTGCCAGCAGCTTGACAGGGGAGAGGGCTGAAGCTTTCTTT
NA	TRBV10-3	TRBJ1-3	NA	CAISESRGRGNTIYF	TGTGCCATCAGTGAGTCTCGGGGGAGAGGAAACACCATATATTTT
few	TRBV4-2	TRBJ1-3	TRBD1	CASSQESTGTGRIQSGNTIYF	TGTGCCAGCAGCCAAGAGTCAACCGGGACAGGGAGAATTCAGTCTGGAAACACCATATATTTT
few	TRBV11-3	TRBJ2-1	TRBD2	CASIGRTSGSGRNEQFF	TGTGCCAGCATAGGGCGGACTAGCGGGAGTGGCCGCAATGAGCAGTTCTTC
few	TRBV30	TRBJ2-6	NA	CAWSEGGAVAGANVLTF	TGTGCCTGGAGTGAAGGGGGGGCGGTCGCCGGGGCCAACGTCCTGACTTTC
NA	TRBV14	TRBJ2-5	NA	CASSLAPQETQYF	TGTGCCAGCAGCCTGGCCCCGCAAGAGACCCAGTACTTC
NA	TRBV19	TRBJ2-7	TRBD2	CASSLAGAVYEQYF	TGTGCCAGTAGTCTGGCGGGAGCTGTCTACGAGCAGTACTTC
few	TRBV10-2	TRBJ2-4	TRBD1	CASPSTGGNIQYF	TGCGCCAGCCCATCCACAGGGGGGAACATTCAGTACTTC
few	TRBV28	TRBJ1-5	NA	CASQYRGNQPQHF	TGTGCCAGCCAATATCGGGGCAATCAGCCCCAGCATTTT
NA	TRBV19	TRBJ2-3	NA	CASSTGSDTQYF	TGTGCCAGTAGCACAGGGTCAGATACGCAGTATTTT
NA	TRBV11-3	TRBJ2-1	TRBD2	CASTSAKRDGNNEQFF	TGTGCCAGCACCTCTGCGAAGCGGGATGGGAACAATGAGCAGTTCTTC
NA	TRBV9	TRBJ2-3	NA	CASSESIDTQYF	TGTGCCAGCAGCGAGTCAATCGATACGCAGTATTTT
few	TRBV28	TRBJ1-5	TRBD1	CASSFWDSNGNQPQHF	TGTGCCAGCAGTTTCTGGGACAGTAATGGCAATCAGCCCCAGCATTTT
few	TRBV28	TRBJ1-2	NA	CASSLFWETGDGYTF	TGTGCCAGCAGTTTATTTTGGGAGACGGGCGATGGCTACACCTTC
NA	TRBV25-1	TRBJ2-1	TRBD2	CASSPKGTSGINEQFF	TGTGCCAGCAGCCCAAAAGGGACTAGCGGGATCAATGAGCAGTTCTTC
NA	TRBV28	TRBJ1-5	TRBD1	CASRQGMEPQHF	TGTGCCAGCAGACAGGGGATGGAGCCCCAGCATTTT
medium-sized	TRBV9	TRBJ1-2	NA	CASSVDREAGYTF	TGTGCCAGCAGCGTAGACAGGGAGGCTGGCTACACCTTC
NA	TRBV10-2	TRBJ1-1	NA	CASRLQGGVSTEAFF	TGCGCCAGCAGACTCCAAGGAGGGGTGTCCACTGAAGCTTTCTTT
NA	TRBV5-1	TRBJ1-1	TRBD1	CASSYGTGTILNTEAFF	TGCGCCAGCAGTTACGGGACAGGGACGATTTTGAACACTGAAGCTTTCTTT
NA	TRBV30	TRBJ1-1	NA	CAWRIAVMNTEAFF	TGTGCCTGGAGAATTGCAGTTATGAACACTGAAGCTTTCTTT
NA	TRBV18	TRBJ2-2	NA	CASSPQDSANTGELFF	TGTGCCAGCTCACCACAGGATAGCGCGAACACCGGGGAGCTGTTTTTT
NA	TRBV18	TRBJ1-4	NA	CASSPGGGEKLFF	TGTGCCAGCTCACCAGGGGGCGGCGAAAAACTGTTTTTT
few	TRBV16	TRBJ1-5	NA	CASSQGKGRGSNQPQHF	TGTGCCAGCAGCCAAGGGAAGGGGCGCGGCAGCAATCAGCCCCAGCATTTT
large	TRBV11-3	TRBJ2-1	TRBD1	CASSLAIGGRGPWGEQFF	TGTGCCAGCAGCTTGGCTATCGGGGGCAGGGGGCCATGGGGTGAGCAGTTCTTC
NA	TRBV14	TRBJ2-2	NA	CASSNTGTGELFF	TGTGCCAGCAGTAATACAGGGACCGGGGAGCTGTTTTTT
medium-sized	TRBV6-8	TRBJ2-6	NA	CASSGPHSGANVLTF	TGTGCCAGCAGTGGGCCCCACTCTGGGGCCAACGTCCTGACTTTC
NA	TRBV19	TRBJ1-1	TRBD1	CASSLDRWSTEAFF	TGTGCCAGTAGCTTGGACAGGTGGAGCACTGAAGCTTTCTTT
few	TRBV6-8	TRBJ1-2	TRBD1	CASSDSSYRRQGGYGYTF	TGTGCCAGCAGTGACTCATCGTACCGCCGACAGGGCGGCTATGGCTACACCTTC
medium-sized	TRBV11-3	TRBJ1-4	NA	CASSSHYSPNEKLFF	TGTGCCAGCAGCTCCCACTACTCCCCTAATGAAAAACTGTTTTTT
NA	TRBV19	TRBJ2-3	TRBD2	CASIPDGVAGDTQYF	TGTGCCAGTATTCCAGATGGGGTAGCGGGGGATACGCAGTATTTT
few	TRBV9	TRBJ2-3	TRBD2	CASSGPLAGGSNTQYF	TGTGCCAGCAGTGGACCCCTAGCGGGAGGGAGTAATACGCAGTATTTT
few	TRBV6-8	TRBJ2-1	NA	CASSARRETGHNEQFF	TGTGCCAGCAGTGCCCGCCGGGAGACAGGGCACAATGAGCAGTTCTTC
NA	TRBV28	TRBJ1-2	NA	CASRTEPDYNYGYTF	TGTGCCAGCAGGACTGAACCAGACTATAACTATGGCTACACCTTC
few	TRBV2	TRBJ2-2	NA	CASSREQGDTGELFF	TGTGCCAGCAGCAGGGAACAGGGTGACACCGGGGAGCTGTTTTTT
few	TRBV19	TRBJ1-1	TRBD1	CASSGRDRVWTEAFF	TGTGCCAGTAGTGGGCGAGACAGGGTATGGACTGAAGCTTTCTTT
few	TRBV11-3	TRBJ2-5	TRBD2	CASSLDGGLADLGETQYF	TGTGCCAGCAGCTTAGATGGGGGACTAGCGGACCTTGGAGAGACCCAGTACTTC
NA	TRBV28	TRBJ2-2	TRBD2	CASTPWGGGFANTGELFF	TGTGCCAGCACCCCCTGGGGCGGGGGTTTTGCGAACACCGGGGAGCTGTTTTTT
NA	TRBV6-8	TRBJ1-1	NA	CASSTGSGVAEAFF	TGTGCCAGCAGTACAGGGTCAGGGGTGGCTGAAGCTTTCTTT
few	TRBV19	TRBJ1-2	NA	CASKFLENYGYTF	TGTGCCAGTAAGTTTCTGGAGAACTATGGCTACACCTTC
few	TRBV9	TRBJ2-7	NA	CASSVEEGSYEQYF	TGTGCCAGCAGCGTAGAGGAGGGATCCTACGAGCAGTACTTC
medium-sized	TRBV6-8	TRBJ1-1	NA	CASSSWISQGNTEAFF	TGTGCCAGCAGTTCGTGGATAAGTCAGGGGAACACTGAAGCTTTCTTT
few	TRBV5-1	TRBJ1-1	TRBD1	CASSPGQGERSEAFF	TGCGCCAGCAGCCCGGGACAGGGGGAGCGGTCTGAAGCTTTCTTT